The 10 T cell receptor beta chains in this list originate from one sample, sequenced in a study of blood T cells in healthy people across ages. A second PCR, run for about 6 to 12 cycles, used a sample-barcoded 5' primer plus a J-beta primer mix. A single record per CDR3 protein comes from TCRdb applying MiXCR to the 5' RACE reads. Among approximately 800,000 distinct CDR3 sequences listed, roughly 26% were seen once. The data were also submitted as part of a second study, on T cells of mothers and their children.

Specimen: blood. The origin of the receptors is a boy younger than 18 in good health.

V usage is TRBV10-3 and J usage is TRBJ2-3; 8 bases agree with TRBD2. The CDR3 runs 15 residues. V lost 4 bases, J lost 2 bases, and 5 bases stayed unmatched. Germline lookup yields CDR1 ENHRY and CDR2 SYGVKD. This CDR3 is CAISVERGLTDTQYF. The CDR3 DNA reads as TGTGCCATCAGTGTGGAGCGGGGGCTCACAGATACGCAGTATTTT.

This clonotype has just a few counts. The rearrangement links TRBV7-2 to TRBJ1-5; 7 nucleotides agree with TRBD1. Per the germline V gene, CDR1 is SGHTA and CDR2 is FQGNSA. Trimming removed 4 bases from V and 3 bases from J; junction bases left unmatched: 9. This CDR3 is 16 amino acids long. The chain's CDR3 is CASSSRIDRVNQPQHF. The CDR3 DNA reads as TGTGCCAGCAGCTCTAGAATTGACAGGGTCAATCAGCCCCAGCATTTT.

This clonotype was seen only once. The genes are TRBV6-2 or TRBV6-3 and TRBJ2-7, with 7 bases fitting TRBD1. The CDR3 is 15 residues long. Trimming took 6 bases from V and 4 from J; bases not matched to a gene: 12. Germline CDR1 and CDR2: MNHEY and SVGEGT. CDR3 residues: CASSRLGQVTYEQYF. Here the CDR3 DNA reads TGTGCCAGCAGCAGGCTTGGACAGGTAACGTACGAGCAGTACTTC.

This clonotype has only a few counts. This chain joins TRBV3-1 and TRBJ2-3; tentatively, D is TRBD1 (6 bases). Germline CDR1 reads LGHDT; CDR2 reads YNNKEL (reference sequence). The V end was cut by 3 bases, the J end by 0 bases, with 10 bases between. The CDR3 has 15 residues. CDR3 region: CASSHLDSSTDTQYF. The CDR3, as DNA: TGTGCCAGCAGCCACCTGGACAGTAGCACAGATACGCAGTATTTT.

This sequence joins TRBV9 and TRBJ2-1, with D perhaps matching TRBD2 (6 bases). This CDR3 is 15 amino acids long. CDR1 SGDLS and CDR2 YYNGEE come from the germline V gene. With 4 bases removed from V and 8 bases from J, the gap between germline ends came to 19 bases. CDR3 in amino acids: CASSPRGLGRDEQFF. The CDR3 DNA sequence: TGTGCCAGCAGCCCCCGGGGGTTGGGGCGCGATGAGCAGTTCTTC.

The chain uses TRBV7-3 and TRBJ1-2, with D perhaps matching TRBD1 (5 bases). The germline CDR1 and CDR2 sequences are SGHTA and FQGTGA. The CDR3 runs to 14 residues. The ends were cut back, 5 bases at V and 5 bases at J, with 15 bases in the middle. CDR3 DNA: TGTGCCAGCAGCCCGGACGGGGGTGGGTATGGCTACACCTTC. Protein sequence: CASSPDGGGYGYTF.

This clonotype showed up just a few times. This chain links TRBV20-1 with TRBJ1-5; a possible D gene is TRBD1 (5 bases). The CDR3 totals 13 residues. Germline values: CDR1 DFQATT, CDR2 SNEGSKA (reference sequence). The V gene lost 1 base and the J gene lost 5 bases, with 9 bases spanning the gap. CDR3 protein: CSARGGRDQPQHF. As DNA, the CDR3 is TGCAGTGCTAGAGGGGGCAGGGATCAGCCCCAGCATTTT.

The chain has TRBV6-5 and TRBJ2-1; either TRBD1 or TRBD2 may supply D (5 bases each). CDR3 length equals 15 residues. Germline values: CDR1 MNHEY, CDR2 SVGAGI. Trimming pared 7 bases from V and 2 bases from J, leaving 15 bases between. The chain's CDR3 is CASTMSRGPYNEQFF. CDR3 sequence (DNA): TGTGCCAGCACCATGTCACGGGGCCCCTACAATGAGCAGTTCTTC.

This clonotype was detected a few times. This sequence joins TRBV9 and TRBJ2-5, with D uncertain. In germline, CDR1 is SGDLS, CDR2 YYNGEE. The CDR3 contains 14 residues. Trimming stripped 0 bases from V and 5 bases from J, with 11 bases between. CDR3 DNA sequence: TGTGCCAGCAGCGTAGGGATTAGCTGGGAGACCCAGTACTTC. Translating gives CASSVGISWETQYF.

The sample holds a few counts of this clonotype. The chain combines TRBV20-1 with TRBJ2-1, with TRBD2 matching 14 bases. Looked up from germline, CDR1 is DFQATT and CDR2 is SNEGSKA (reference sequence). The V segment lost 3 bases and the J segment 4 bases; nucleotides outside the gene matches: 8. The CDR3 spans 17 residues. CDR3 DNA: TGCAGTGCTAGCTCCATCGGACTAGCGGGGGGTTACAATGAGCAGTTCTTC. Translated: CSASSIGLAGGYNEQFF.